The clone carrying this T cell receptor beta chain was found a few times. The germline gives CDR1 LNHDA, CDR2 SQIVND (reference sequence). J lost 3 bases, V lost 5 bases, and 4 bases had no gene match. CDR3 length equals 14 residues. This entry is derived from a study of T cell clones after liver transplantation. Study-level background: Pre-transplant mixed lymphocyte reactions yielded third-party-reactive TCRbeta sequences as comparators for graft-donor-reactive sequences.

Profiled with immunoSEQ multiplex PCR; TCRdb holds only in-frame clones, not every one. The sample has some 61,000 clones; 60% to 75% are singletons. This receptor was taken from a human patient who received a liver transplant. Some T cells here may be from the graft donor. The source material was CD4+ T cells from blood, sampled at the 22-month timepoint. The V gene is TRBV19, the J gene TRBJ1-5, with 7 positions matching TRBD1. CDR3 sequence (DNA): TGTGCCAGTAGTGGGACAGCCTTCAATCAGCCCCAGCATTTT. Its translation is CASSGTAFNQPQHF.